The 25 T cell receptor beta chains listed next were all sequenced from one sample in a study of blood T cell repertoires in COVID-19. The repertoire was sequenced with immunoSEQ multiplex PCR; TCRdb's copy has only in-frame clones and lacks some. Among approximately 170,000 clones listed, more than 75% were seen once. Sequenced input: peripheral blood. The receptors derive from a man aged 50-59 years who had recovered from COVID-19.

The rearrangement links TRBV6-5 to TRBJ1-3, with 7 positions matching TRBD1. The CDR3 is made up of 14 amino acids. V shed 5 bases, J shed 4 bases, and the junction held 5 bases outside the gene matches. The germline CDR1 and CDR2 sequences are MNHEY and SVGAGI. Here the CDR3 DNA reads TGTGCCAGCAGTAGGACAGGAGTCGGAAACACCATATATTTT. Translated: CASSRTGVGNTIYF.

V usage is TRBV7-2 and J usage is TRBJ1-2, with D uncertain. This CDR3 has 13 residues. The germline V gene encodes CDR1 SGHTA and CDR2 FQGNSA. V was cut by 1 base and J by 5 bases, with 8 bases left in between. CDR3 DNA sequence: TGTGCCAGCAGCTTAGGGCAGGAATATGGCTACACCTTC. Its protein is CASSLGQEYGYTF.

This chain joins TRBV28 and TRBJ2-5; TRBD1 agrees at 11 bases. The ends lost 6 bases at V and 5 bases at J; junction bases unmatched: 8. The CDR3 length is 15 residues. Germline CDR1 is MDHEN and CDR2 is SYDVKM. CDR3 in amino acids: CASSPSGQGAETQYF. CDR3 nucleotides: TGTGCCAGCAGCCCTAGTGGACAGGGGGCCGAGACCCAGTACTTC.

The chain joins TRBV5-1 to TRBJ2-5, with 7 nucleotides matching TRBD1. The length of the CDR3 is 13 residues. Germline loops: CDR1 SGHRS, CDR2 YFSETQ. J gave up 1 base and V 3 bases, and 0 bases lay outside the gene matches. The CDR3 DNA reads as TGCGCCAGCAGCTGGGACAGCCAAGAGACCCAGTACTTC. Translated, it gives CASSWDSQETQYF.

This clone was observed a few times. The chain joins TRBV29-1 to TRBJ1-2; D not resolved. Deletions cut 3 bases from V and 1 base from J, with 3 bases between. Germline CDR1 is SQVTM and CDR2 is ANQGSEA. This CDR3 has 11 residues. The DNA for the CDR3 is TGCAGCGTTGACGGTAACTATGGCTACACCTTC. Translating it yields CSVDGNYGYTF. The variable domain in full, completed from reference TRBV29-1 and TRBJ1-2, reads SAVISQKPSRDICQRGTSLTIQCQVDSQVTMMFWYRQQPGQSLTLIATANQGSEATYESGFVIDKFPISRPNLTFSTLTVSNMSPEDSSIYLCSVDGNYGYTFGSGTRLTVV.

The chain employs TRBV5-1 and TRBJ2-5; 11 bases map to TRBD2. The CDR3 totals 15 residues. J was trimmed by 5 bases and V by 4 bases; bases with no gene match: 7. CDR1 and CDR2 from the germline V gene are SGHRS and YFSETQ. In nucleotides, the CDR3 is TGCGCCAGCAGCGTTAGCGGGAGGGCCGGGGAGACCCAGTACTTC. It codes for CASSVSGRAGETQYF. Combining the CDR3 with reference TRBV5-1 and TRBJ2-5 gives the whole variable domain KAGVTQTPRYLIKTRGQQVTLSCSPISGHRSVSWYQQTPGQGLQFLFEYFSETQRNKGNFPGRFSGRQFSNSRSEMNVSTLELGDSALYLCASSVSGRAGETQYFGPGTRLLVL.

The chain employs TRBV2 and TRBJ2-5, with 8 bases fitting TRBD2. The length of the CDR3 is 15 residues. CDR1 and CDR2 from the germline V gene are SNHLY and FYNNEI. V dropped 6 bases and J dropped 5; count of bases not matched to a gene: 11. CDR3 DNA: TGTGCCAGCAGCTCTATAAGCGGGAGATACGAGACCCAGTACTTC. Protein product: CASSSISGRYETQYF.

The chain has TRBV4-2 and TRBJ1-4; D is unresolved. Germline V gene sequence: CDR1 LGHNA, CDR2 YNFKEQ. This CDR3 is built from 14 residues. V gave up 1 base and J gave up 5 bases, with 8 bases separating them. Here the CDR3 reads CASSQVDSNEKLFF. Here the CDR3 DNA reads TGTGCCAGCAGCCAAGTGGACTCAAATGAAAAACTGTTTTTT.

CDR3 amino acids: CASSLAAGAMDTQYF. As DNA, the CDR3 is TGTGCCAGCAGTTTAGCAGCGGGGGCAATGGATACGCAGTATTTT. This chain connects TRBV28 to TRBJ2-3; 8 bases are a match to TRBD2. The germline V gene has CDR1 MDHEN and CDR2 SYDVKM. The V segment lost 2 bases and the J segment 6 bases; nucleotides outside the gene matches: 7. There are 15 residues in the CDR3.

Only one count was recorded for this clone. This chain uses TRBV9 with TRBJ1-2; tentative D call: TRBD1 (5 bases). Germline assignment: CDR1 SGDLS and CDR2 YYNGEE. Trimming took 3 bases from V and 0 from J, leaving 6 bases between them. This CDR3 has 13 residues. CDR3 region: CASSGTSNYGYTF. In nucleotides, the CDR3 is TGTGCCAGCAGCGGGACATCTAACTATGGCTACACCTTC.

J is TRBJ2-1 and V is TRBV15; D gene unclear. This CDR3 is built from 15 residues. The V gene lost 4 bases and the J gene lost 2 bases, with 12 bases spanning the gap. Germline loops: CDR1 LNHNV, CDR2 YYDKDF (reference sequence). CDR3 sequence (DNA): TGTGCCACCAGCATTGGGCAGGCCGCCTACAATGAGCAGTTCTTC. It is translated as CATSIGQAAYNEQFF. The variable domain in full, with the rest retrieved from reference TRBV15 and TRBJ2-1, is DAMVIQNPRYQVTQFGKPVTLSCSQTLNHNVMYWYQQKSSQAPKLLFHYYDKDFNNEADTPDNFQSRRPNTSFCFLDIRSPGLGDTAMYLCATSIGQAAYNEQFFGPGTRLTVL.

A few counts support this clone. The rearrangement links TRBV24-1 to TRBJ2-1, with 8 bases identical to TRBD1. With 3 bases clipped from V and 8 bases from J, the junction kept 8 bases outside the gene matches. CDR1 and CDR2 from the germline V gene are KGHDR and SFDVKD. There are 15 residues in the CDR3. The CDR3 here is CATSDHVTGVDEQFF. CDR3 coding DNA: TGTGCCACCAGTGATCACGTGACAGGGGTTGATGAGCAGTTCTTC.

The J gene is TRBJ2-1, the V gene TRBV9, with TRBD2 as a possible D gene (6 bases). The ends were cut back, 0 bases at V and 13 bases at J, with 14 bases in the middle. Germline lookup yields CDR1 SGDLS and CDR2 YYNGEE. The CDR3 extends over 13 amino acids. In DNA form, the CDR3 reads TGTGCCAGCAGCGTAGTTGGGGCGGGATATCAGTTCTTC. Protein product: CASSVVGAGYQFF.

This chain joins TRBV5-4 and TRBJ2-7, with 9 bases aligning to TRBD1. The CDR3 runs 16 residues. V lost 4 bases to trimming and J lost 5 bases; unmatched junction nucleotides: 13. Germline V gene data show CDR1 as SGHNT and CDR2 as YYREEE (reference sequence). The CDR3 sequence is CASSIRSGTGFHEQYF. The CDR3 coding sequence is TGTGCCAGCAGCATTCGCAGTGGGACAGGGTTCCACGAGCAGTACTTC. The variable domain in full, completed from reference TRBV5-4 and TRBJ2-7, reads ETGVTQSPTHLIKTRGQQVTLRCSSQSGHNTVSWYQQALGQGPQFIFQYYREEENGRGNFPPRFSGLQFPNYSSELNVNALELDDSALYLCASSIRSGTGFHEQYFGPGTRLTVT.

The chain employs TRBV4-2 and TRBJ2-1; 7 bases are shared with TRBD2. J lost 4 bases, V lost 1 base, and 7 bases had no gene match. Germline CDR1 reads LGHNA; CDR2 reads YNFKEQ. The CDR3 is 16 amino acids. CDR3 protein: CASSQGDLADYNEQFF. The CDR3 bases are TGTGCCAGCAGCCAAGGAGATCTAGCGGATTACAATGAGCAGTTCTTC.

The chain has TRBV19 and TRBJ1-6; D is unresolved. With 6 bases removed from V and 0 bases from J, the gap between germline ends came to 6 bases. CDR3 length: 14 residues. Germline CDR1 LNHDA, CDR2 SQIVND (reference sequence). The CDR3 coding sequence is TGTGCCAGTAGGGTGAGCTCCTATAATTCACCCCTCCACTTT. This gives the protein CASRVSSYNSPLHF.

This clone was seen a handful of times. The genes are TRBV12-3 or TRBV12-4 and TRBJ2-1; D perhaps matches TRBD1 (6 bases). Trimming cost V 7 bases and J 5 bases, with 12 bases left between them. CDR3 length equals 13 residues. In nucleotides, the CDR3 is TGTGCCAGCACTCAGGGGTGGGACAATGAGCAGTTCTTC. This sequence encodes CASTQGWDNEQFF.

The CDR3 loop is CASSTPGTGGRELFF. The CDR3 DNA sequence: TGTGCCAGCAGCACCCCCGGGACAGGGGGCCGGGAGCTGTTTTTT. V is TRBV11-3 and J is TRBJ2-2; TRBD1 matches 12 bases. Trimming cost V 5 bases and J 9 bases; bases outside gene matches: 7. Germline CDR1 SGHNT, CDR2 YENEEA. The CDR3 totals 15 residues.

The chain links TRBV5-5 to TRBJ1-1; D is ambiguous. V dropped 3 bases and J dropped 2 bases, with 14 bases sitting between them. The CDR3 sequence is 15 residues long. Germline values: CDR1 SGHKS, CDR2 YYEKEE (reference sequence). The chain's CDR3 is CASSYGVRENTEAFF. As DNA, the CDR3 is TGTGCCAGCAGCTATGGAGTTCGGGAAAACACTGAAGCTTTCTTT.

V and J are TRBV28 and TRBJ2-1; D ambiguous. Germline CDR1 is MDHEN and CDR2 is SYDVKM. The CDR3 is made up of 15 amino acids. The germline V and J ends were trimmed by 4 bases and 5 bases, with 15 bases remaining between them. The CDR3 reads CASSYPGSEHNEQFF. DNA of the CDR3: TGTGCCAGCAGTTACCCGGGTAGTGAGCACAATGAGCAGTTCTTC.

The chain has TRBV6-5 and TRBJ2-7, with 8 bases identical to TRBD2. Losses at the gene ends were 4 bases for V and 0 bases for J; bases not matched to a gene: 8. Germline CDR1 and CDR2: MNHEY and SVGAGI. The CDR3 runs to 16 residues. CDR3 in amino acids: CASSFSSGTSSYEQYF. CDR3 sequence (DNA): TGTGCCAGCAGTTTCTCCTCCGGGACTAGCTCCTACGAGCAGTACTTC.

This clone showed up just once. In DNA, the CDR3 is TGTGCCAGCAGCTCACAGGGGGTTGAAGCTTTCTTT. Translation: CASSSQGVEAFF. The chain joins TRBV5-5 to TRBJ1-1, with 8 positions matching TRBD1. The CDR3 consists of 12 residues. Germline V gives CDR1 SGHKS, CDR2 YYEKEE (reference sequence). With V trimmed by 3 bases and J by 7 bases, 2 bases remained unmatched.

V usage is TRBV5-1 and J usage is TRBJ2-1; tentative D call: TRBD2 (6 bases). The germline V and J ends were trimmed by 7 bases and 7 bases, with 15 bases remaining between them. The CDR3 consists of 13 residues. CDR1 and CDR2 (germline): SGHRS, YFSETQ. In DNA form, the CDR3 reads TGCGCCAGCGGGCGGGATGTGGCAAATGAGCAGTTCTTC. Translation gives CASGRDVANEQFF.

This clone has only a few counts. The chain employs TRBV27 and TRBJ1-2; the D is unclear. The V end lost 8 bases, the J end lost 1 base, and 8 bases lay between the germline ends. The germline V gene encodes CDR1 MNHEY and CDR2 SMNVEV (reference sequence). CDR3 length: 12 residues. The CDR3 region is CASYRGNYGYTF. In nucleotides, the CDR3 is TGTGCCAGCTACCGGGGTAACTATGGCTACACCTTC.

To note about this clone: A read error may account for a junction end that differs from germline. The chain combines TRBV25-1 with TRBJ2-1, with 10 bases lining up with TRBD1. CDR1 and CDR2 (germline): MGHDK, SYGVNS. CDR3 size: 12 residues. CDR3 DNA sequence: TGTGCCAGCAAGATAGGTAGACAGGGGGCCGTCTTC. Amino acid sequence: CASKIGRQGAVF.